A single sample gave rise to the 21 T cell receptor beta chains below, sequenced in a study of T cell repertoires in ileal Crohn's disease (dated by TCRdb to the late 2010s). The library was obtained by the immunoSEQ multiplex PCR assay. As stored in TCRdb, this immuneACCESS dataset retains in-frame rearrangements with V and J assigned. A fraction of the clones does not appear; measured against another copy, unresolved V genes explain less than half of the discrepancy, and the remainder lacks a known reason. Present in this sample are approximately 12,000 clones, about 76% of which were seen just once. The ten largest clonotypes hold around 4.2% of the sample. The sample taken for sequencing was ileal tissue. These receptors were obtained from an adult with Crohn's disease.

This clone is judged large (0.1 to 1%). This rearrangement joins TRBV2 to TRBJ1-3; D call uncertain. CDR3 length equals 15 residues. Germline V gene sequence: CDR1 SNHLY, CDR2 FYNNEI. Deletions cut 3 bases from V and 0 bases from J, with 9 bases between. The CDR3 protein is CASSDSTFSGNTIYF. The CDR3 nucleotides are TGTGCCAGCAGTGACAGTACCTTCTCTGGAAACACCATATATTTT.

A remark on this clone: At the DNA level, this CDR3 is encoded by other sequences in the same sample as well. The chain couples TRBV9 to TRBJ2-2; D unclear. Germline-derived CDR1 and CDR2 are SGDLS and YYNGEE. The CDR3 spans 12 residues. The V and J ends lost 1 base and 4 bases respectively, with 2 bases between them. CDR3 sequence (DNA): TGTGCCAGCAGCGTACGCACCGGGGAGCTGTTTTTT. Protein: CASSVRTGELFF. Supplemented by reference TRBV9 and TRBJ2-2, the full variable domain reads DSGVTQTPKHLITATGQRVTLRCSPRSGDLSVYWYQQSLDQGLQFLIQYYNGEERAKGNILERFSAQQFPDLHSELNLSSLELGDSALYFCASSVRTGELFFGEGSRLTVL.

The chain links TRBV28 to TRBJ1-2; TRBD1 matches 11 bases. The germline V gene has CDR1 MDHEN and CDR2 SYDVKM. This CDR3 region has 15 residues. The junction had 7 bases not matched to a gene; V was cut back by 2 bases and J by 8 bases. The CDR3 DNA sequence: TGTGCCAGCAGTTTAAGGACAGGGGGCCTAGGAGGCTACACCTTC. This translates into CASSLRTGGLGGYTF.

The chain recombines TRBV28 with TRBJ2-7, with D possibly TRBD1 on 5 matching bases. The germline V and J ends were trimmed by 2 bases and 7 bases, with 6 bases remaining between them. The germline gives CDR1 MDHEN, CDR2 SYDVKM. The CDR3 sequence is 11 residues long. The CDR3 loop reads CASSLNREQYF. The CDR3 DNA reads TGTGCCAGCAGTTTAAACAGGGAGCAGTACTTC.

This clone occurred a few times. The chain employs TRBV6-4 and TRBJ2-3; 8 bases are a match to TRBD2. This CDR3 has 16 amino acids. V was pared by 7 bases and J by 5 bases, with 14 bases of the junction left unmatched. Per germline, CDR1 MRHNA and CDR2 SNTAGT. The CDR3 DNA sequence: TGTGCCAGCACCGAGGCTCACGGGGGGGCCATAGATACGCAGTATTTT. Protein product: CASTEAHGGAIDTQYF.

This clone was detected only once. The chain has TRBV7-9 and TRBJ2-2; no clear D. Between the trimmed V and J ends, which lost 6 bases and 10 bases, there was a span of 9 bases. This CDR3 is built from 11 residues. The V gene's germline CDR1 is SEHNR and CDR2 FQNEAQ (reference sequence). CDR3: CASSSRSELFF. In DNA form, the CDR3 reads TGTGCCAGCAGTTCGAGGTCGGAGCTGTTTTTT.

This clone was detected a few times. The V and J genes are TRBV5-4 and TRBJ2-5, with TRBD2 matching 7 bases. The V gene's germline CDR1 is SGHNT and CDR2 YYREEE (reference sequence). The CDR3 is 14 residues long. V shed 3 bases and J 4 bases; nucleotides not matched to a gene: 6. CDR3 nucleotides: TGTGCCAGCAGCTCAGCGGGGATAAGAGAGACCCAGTACTTC. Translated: CASSSAGIRETQYF. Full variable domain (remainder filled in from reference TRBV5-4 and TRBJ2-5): ETGVTQSPTHLIKTRGQQVTLRCSSQSGHNTVSWYQQALGQGPQFIFQYYREEENGRGNFPPRFSGLQFPNYSSELNVNALELDDSALYLCASSSAGIRETQYFGPGTRLLVL.

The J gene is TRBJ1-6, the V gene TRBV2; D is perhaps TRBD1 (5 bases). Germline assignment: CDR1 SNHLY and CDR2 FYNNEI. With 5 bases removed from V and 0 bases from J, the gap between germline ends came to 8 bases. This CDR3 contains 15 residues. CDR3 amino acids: CASSRQSSYNSPLHF. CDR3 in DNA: TGTGCCAGCAGTCGACAGAGCTCCTATAATTCACCCCTCCACTTT.

The DNA of the CDR3 is TGTGCCGAACAGGGGGCGCGGGGCTACACCTTC. Residues: CAEQGARGYTF. The chain recombines TRBV30 with TRBJ1-2; 9 nucleotides line up with TRBD1. V shed 8 bases, J shed 8 bases, and the junction held 6 bases outside the gene matches. Per the germline V gene, CDR1 is GTSNPN and CDR2 is SVGIG (reference sequence). There are 11 residues in the CDR3.

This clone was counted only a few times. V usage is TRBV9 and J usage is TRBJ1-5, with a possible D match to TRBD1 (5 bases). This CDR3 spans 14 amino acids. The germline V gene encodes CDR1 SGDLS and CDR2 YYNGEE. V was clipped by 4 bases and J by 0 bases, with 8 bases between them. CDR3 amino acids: CASSRGVSNQPQHF. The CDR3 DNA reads TGTGCCAGCAGCCGGGGGGTTAGCAATCAGCCCCAGCATTTT.

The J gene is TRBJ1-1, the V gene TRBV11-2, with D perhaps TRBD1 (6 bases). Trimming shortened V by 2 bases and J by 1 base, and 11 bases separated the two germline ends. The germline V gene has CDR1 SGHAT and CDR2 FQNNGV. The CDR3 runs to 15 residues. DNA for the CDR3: TGTGCCAGCAGCTTATACAGGGCGGAGAACACTGAAGCTTTCTTT. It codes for CASSLYRAENTEAFF.

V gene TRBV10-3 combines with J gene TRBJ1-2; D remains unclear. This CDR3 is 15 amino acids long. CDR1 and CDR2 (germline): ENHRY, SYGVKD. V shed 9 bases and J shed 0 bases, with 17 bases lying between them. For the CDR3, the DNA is TGTGCCATGTACTCGGCGGGCTTAGCTAACTATGGCTACACCTTC. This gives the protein CAMYSAGLANYGYTF.

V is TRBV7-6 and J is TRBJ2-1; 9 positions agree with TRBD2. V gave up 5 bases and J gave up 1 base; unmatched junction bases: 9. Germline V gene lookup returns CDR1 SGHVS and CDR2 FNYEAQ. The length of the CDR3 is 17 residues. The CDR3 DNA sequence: TGTGCCAGCAGCCCAAGTATAGCGGGGGCATCCTACAATGAGCAGTTCTTC. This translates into CASSPSIAGASYNEQFF.

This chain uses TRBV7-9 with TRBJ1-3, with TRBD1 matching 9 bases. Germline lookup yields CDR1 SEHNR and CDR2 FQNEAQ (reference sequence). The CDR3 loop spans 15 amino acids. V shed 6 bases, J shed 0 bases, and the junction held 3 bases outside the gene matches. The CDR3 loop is CASRSDRGSGNTIYF. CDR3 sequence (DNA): TGTGCCAGCAGATCGGACAGGGGCTCTGGAAACACCATATATTTT.

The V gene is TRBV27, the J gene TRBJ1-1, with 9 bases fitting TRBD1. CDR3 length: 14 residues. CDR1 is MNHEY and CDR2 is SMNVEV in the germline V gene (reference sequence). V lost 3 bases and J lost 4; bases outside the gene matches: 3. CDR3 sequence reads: CASSLTGGVTEAFF. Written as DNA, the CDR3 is TGTGCCAGCAGTTTGACAGGGGGAGTCACTGAAGCTTTCTTT.

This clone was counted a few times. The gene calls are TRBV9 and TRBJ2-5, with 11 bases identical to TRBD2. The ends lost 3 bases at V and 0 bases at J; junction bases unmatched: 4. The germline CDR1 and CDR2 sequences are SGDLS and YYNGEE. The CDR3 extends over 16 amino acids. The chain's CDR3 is CASSGLAGGHQETQYF. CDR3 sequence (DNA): TGTGCCAGCAGCGGGCTAGCGGGGGGACACCAAGAGACCCAGTACTTC.

The chain's CDR3 is CASSPAGGYNEQFF. The CDR3 DNA follows: TGTGCCAGCTCACCGGCAGGGGGTTACAATGAGCAGTTCTTC. V usage is TRBV18 and J usage is TRBJ2-1; 7 bases line up with TRBD1. The CDR3 consists of 14 residues. Germline values: CDR1 KGHSH, CDR2 LQKENI. V lost 3 bases and J lost 4; bases outside the gene matches: 3.

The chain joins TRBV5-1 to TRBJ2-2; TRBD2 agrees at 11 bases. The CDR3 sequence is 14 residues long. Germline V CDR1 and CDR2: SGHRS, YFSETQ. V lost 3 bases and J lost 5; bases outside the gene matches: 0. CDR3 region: CASSWTSGTGELFF. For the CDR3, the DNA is TGCGCCAGCAGCTGGACTAGCGGGACCGGGGAGCTGTTTTTT.

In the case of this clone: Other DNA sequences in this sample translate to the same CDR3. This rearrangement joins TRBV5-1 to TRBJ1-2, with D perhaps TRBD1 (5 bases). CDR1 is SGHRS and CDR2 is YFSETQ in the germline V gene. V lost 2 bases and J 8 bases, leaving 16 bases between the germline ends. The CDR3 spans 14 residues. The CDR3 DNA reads TGCGCCAGCAGCTTTCTCCAGGGTTCGGGCGGCTACACCTTC. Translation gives CASSFLQGSGGYTF. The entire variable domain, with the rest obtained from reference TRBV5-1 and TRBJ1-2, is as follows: KAGVTQTPRYLIKTRGQQVTLSCSPISGHRSVSWYQQTPGQGLQFLFEYFSETQRNKGNFPGRFSGRQFSNSRSEMNVSTLELGDSALYLCASSFLQGSGGYTFGSGTRLTVV.

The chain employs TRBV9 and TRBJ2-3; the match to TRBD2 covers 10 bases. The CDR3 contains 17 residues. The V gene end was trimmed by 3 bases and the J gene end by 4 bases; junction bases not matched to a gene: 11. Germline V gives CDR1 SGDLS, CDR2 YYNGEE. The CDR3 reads CASSGGRASGGPDTQYF. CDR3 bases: TGTGCCAGCAGCGGTGGTAGAGCTAGCGGGGGTCCAGATACGCAGTATTTT.

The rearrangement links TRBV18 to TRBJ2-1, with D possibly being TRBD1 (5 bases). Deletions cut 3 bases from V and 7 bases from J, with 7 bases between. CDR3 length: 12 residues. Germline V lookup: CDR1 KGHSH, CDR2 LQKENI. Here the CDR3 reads CASSPQGNEQFF. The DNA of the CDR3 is TGTGCCAGCTCACCGCAGGGAAATGAGCAGTTCTTC.